The 23 T cell receptor beta chains presented below share a single source sample, sequenced in a study of shared clonotypes between healthy human individuals. The method was immunoSEQ multiplex PCR; TCRdb's version includes in-frame clones alone and lacks a portion of them. The sample has approximately 2.5 million clones, over 85% seen once. Sequencing was done on a sample of naive CD4+ T cells from PBMCs. Regarding subset: CD45RA+ positively selected. These TCRs come from a man younger than 30 in good health. Some clones in this sample may be carry-over from other donors' samples.

This clone is a singleton in its sample. This chain links TRBV7-3 with TRBJ2-3, with 7 bases aligning to TRBD2. The CDR3 sequence is 15 residues long. CDR1 is SGHTA and CDR2 is FQGTGA in the germline V gene. V shed 1 base and J 5 bases; nucleotides not matched to a gene: 6. DNA for the CDR3: TGTGCCAGCAGCTTAAGCGGGAGTCAGATAGATACGCAGTATTTT. Its protein product is CASSLSGSQIDTQYF. The entire variable domain, with the rest obtained from reference TRBV7-3 and TRBJ2-3, is as follows: GAGVSQTPSNKVTEKGKYVELRCDPISGHTALYWYRQSLGQGPEFLIYFQGTGAADDSGLPNDRFFAVRPEGSVSTLKIQRTERGDSAVYLCASSLSGSQIDTQYFGPGTRLTVL.

The chain couples TRBV28 to TRBJ2-1, with D uncertain. The germline V gene has CDR1 MDHEN and CDR2 SYDVKM. The CDR3 sequence is 16 residues long. V lost 5 bases and J lost 0, with 14 bases in between. The CDR3 spells CASSPVVGPSYNEQFF. The CDR3, as DNA: TGTGCCAGCAGTCCCGTGGTTGGACCCTCCTACAATGAGCAGTTCTTC.

The CDR3 is CASSGTAPTEPLYNEQFF. The DNA of the CDR3 is TGTGCCAGCAGTGGGACAGCCCCGACAGAGCCCCTTTACAATGAGCAGTTCTTC. The chain is built from TRBV25-1 and TRBJ2-1; a weak D match, TRBD1 (6 bases). The CDR3 is 18 residues long. Germline V gives CDR1 MGHDK, CDR2 SYGVNS. The V gene lost 4 bases and the J gene lost 4 bases, with 23 bases spanning the gap.

Of note for this clone: The same CDR3 arises from other DNA sequences in this sample as well. This chain links TRBV15 with TRBJ2-2; D remains ambiguous. CDR1 and CDR2 from the germline V gene are LNHNV and YYDKDF (reference sequence). Trimming removed 0 bases at V and 5 bases at J, with 7 bases between. This CDR3 comprises 14 residues. This CDR3 is CATSRDLGTGELFF. CDR3 nucleotides: TGTGCCACCAGCAGAGATCTGGGTACCGGGGAGCTGTTTTTT.

The rearrangement uses TRBV7-9 and TRBJ2-1; 7 bases line up with TRBD2. The length of the CDR3 is 16 residues. The V and J ends lost 5 bases and 0 bases, in that order; junction bases with no gene match: 7. Germline V gene lookup returns CDR1 SEHNR and CDR2 FQNEAQ (reference sequence). CDR3 protein: CASSRASGSSYNEQFF. In DNA, the CDR3 is TGTGCCAGCAGCCGCGCTAGCGGAAGCTCCTACAATGAGCAGTTCTTC.

V is TRBV5-4 and J is TRBJ2-5, with D tentatively TRBD2 (6 bases). CDR3 size: 19 residues. Looked up from germline, CDR1 is SGHNT and CDR2 is YYREEE (reference sequence). Between the trimmed V and J ends, which lost 1 base and 1 base, there was a span of 23 bases. The DNA for the CDR3 is TGTGCCAGCAGCTTGCGGTTGTTTAAGACGAAGCGGGCCCAAGAGACCCAGTACTTC. Translating it yields CASSLRLFKTKRAQETQYF. Full variable domain (missing parts from reference TRBV5-4 and TRBJ2-5): ETGVTQSPTHLIKTRGQQVTLRCSSQSGHNTVSWYQQALGQGPQFIFQYYREEENGRGNFPPRFSGLQFPNYSSELNVNALELDDSALYLCASSLRLFKTKRAQETQYFGPGTRLLVL.

J is TRBJ2-1 and V is TRBV4-1, with 7 bases matching TRBD2. The CDR3 loop spans 17 amino acids. The germline V gene encodes CDR1 MGHRA and CDR2 YSYEKL. J lost 4 bases, V lost 1 base, and 10 bases had no gene match. The CDR3 loop reads CASSQVVASGMYNEQFF. CDR3 bases: TGCGCCAGCAGCCAAGTCGTCGCTAGCGGTATGTACAATGAGCAGTTCTTC.

J is TRBJ2-5 and V is TRBV15, with 12 positions matching TRBD2. Germline CDR1 is LNHNV and CDR2 is YYDKDF (reference sequence). V was pared by 2 bases and J by 5 bases, with 6 bases of the junction left unmatched. This CDR3 is built from 16 residues. CDR3 sequence (DNA): TGTGCCACCAGCAGATTAGGACTAGCGGGAAGGGAGACCCAGTACTTC. Its translation is CATSRLGLAGRETQYF.

CDR3 in DNA: TGTGCCAGCAGTGGAACCGGGACGCGGACGCCCCAGCATTTT. Translation gives CASSGTGTRTPQHF. This chain joins TRBV28 and TRBJ1-5; possible D gene TRBD1, 5 bases. The germline V gene has CDR1 MDHEN and CDR2 SYDVKM. The length of the CDR3 is 14 residues. Trimming stripped 5 bases from V and 9 bases from J, with 17 bases between.

This chain links TRBV2 with TRBJ1-1; 7 nucleotides align to TRBD1. Germline V gene lookup returns CDR1 SNHLY and CDR2 FYNNEI. This CDR3 region has 15 residues. The V segment lost 6 bases and the J segment 6 bases; nucleotides outside the gene matches: 13. CDR3 protein: CASSGPDRMRAEAFF. CDR3 DNA sequence: TGTGCCAGCAGCGGACCGGACAGGATGAGGGCTGAAGCTTTCTTT.

The chain is built from TRBV6-1 and TRBJ1-5; D not certain. The V end lost 0 bases, the J end lost 1 base, and 7 bases lay between the germline ends. CDR3 length equals 15 residues. Germline lookup yields CDR1 MNHNS and CDR2 SASEGT. The CDR3 nucleotides are TGTGCCAGCAGTGAAGCTGGGCAGAGCAATCAGCCCCAGCATTTT. Translating gives CASSEAGQSNQPQHF.

In DNA form, the CDR3 reads TGTGCCAGCAGTGCCGACAGGCGCGGCTACACCTTC. Encoded protein: CASSADRRGYTF. J is TRBJ1-2 and V is TRBV6-1; tentative D call: TRBD1 (6 bases). Germline loops: CDR1 MNHNS, CDR2 SASEGT. V lost 4 bases to trimming and J lost 8 bases, with 11 bases between them. There are 12 residues in the CDR3.

This chain connects TRBV11-2 to TRBJ2-2; D gene uncertain. Trimming removed 4 bases at V and 8 bases at J, with 8 bases between. Germline V gives CDR1 SGHAT, CDR2 FQNNGV. There are 12 residues in the CDR3. CDR3 amino acids: CASSSQFGELFF. In DNA form, the CDR3 reads TGTGCCAGCAGCTCCCAGTTTGGGGAGCTGTTTTTT.

This clone was seen more than once but under ten times. The gene calls are TRBV6-4 and TRBJ2-4, with D tentatively TRBD2 (5 bases). V shed 3 bases and J shed 2 bases, with 17 bases lying between them. Germline CDR1 reads MRHNA; CDR2 reads SNTAGT. This CDR3 region has 17 residues. In nucleotides, the CDR3 is TGTGCCAGCAGTGAAGAAAAGCGGTTTAGGACCAAAAACATTCAGTACTTC. This sequence encodes CASSEEKRFRTKNIQYF.

This chain uses TRBV5-5 with TRBJ2-5; D possibly corresponds to TRBD2 (6 bases). The CDR3 loop spans 13 amino acids. The germline gives CDR1 SGHKS, CDR2 YYEKEE (reference sequence). V dropped 3 bases and J dropped 4 bases, with 10 bases sitting between them. CDR3 residues: CASSWGESETQYF. Written as DNA, the CDR3 is TGTGCCAGCAGCTGGGGGGAGTCAGAGACCCAGTACTTC.

The gene calls are TRBV28 and TRBJ1-5; D uncertain. Trimming cost V 6 bases and J 0 bases, with 18 bases left between them. Germline CDR1 MDHEN, CDR2 SYDVKM. The CDR3 spans 17 residues. CDR3 DNA sequence: TGTGCCAGCAGCCCCCGGGCGGGTCTGTATAGCAATCAGCCCCAGCATTTT. Translation: CASSPRAGLYSNQPQHF. The full variable domain, completed using reference TRBV28 and TRBJ1-5, is DVKVTQSSRYLVKRTGEKVFLECVQDMDHENMFWYRQDPGLGLRLIYFSYDVKMKEKGDIPEGYSVSREKKERFSLILESASTNQTSMYLCASSPRAGLYSNQPQHFGDGTRLSIL.

The rearrangement links TRBV28 to TRBJ1-3; TRBD1 aligns across 7 bases. Per the germline V gene, CDR1 is MDHEN and CDR2 is SYDVKM. J was trimmed by 6 bases and V by 6 bases; bases with no gene match: 14. The CDR3 spans 16 residues. The CDR3 loop reads CASRPATTGSKNTIYF. CDR3 sequence (DNA): TGTGCCAGCAGACCGGCGACGACAGGGAGTAAAAACACCATATATTTT. Variable domain in full (rest from reference TRBV28 and TRBJ1-3): DVKVTQSSRYLVKRTGEKVFLECVQDMDHENMFWYRQDPGLGLRLIYFSYDVKMKEKGDIPEGYSVSREKKERFSLILESASTNQTSMYLCASRPATTGSKNTIYFGEGSWLTVV.

The gene calls are TRBV6-5 and TRBJ1-1, with D uncertain. Germline V CDR1 and CDR2: MNHEY, SVGAGI. With 7 bases removed from V and 4 bases from J, the gap between germline ends came to 16 bases. The CDR3 is 14 residues long. Here the CDR3 reads CASMDSGVSTEAFF. The DNA for the CDR3 is TGTGCCAGCATGGATAGCGGGGTGAGCACTGAAGCTTTCTTT.

The chain uses TRBV7-8 and TRBJ2-3, with 12 bases fitting TRBD1. The CDR3 extends over 16 amino acids. J lost 6 bases, V lost 5 bases, and 9 bases had no gene match. Germline values: CDR1 SGHVS, CDR2 FQNEAQ. CDR3 nucleotides: TGTGCCAGCAGCCCCATGGGACAGGGGGCTTCCGATACGCAGTATTTT. It specifies CASSPMGQGASDTQYF.

The rearrangement links TRBV28 to TRBJ1-1; the D is unclear. Trimming shortened V by 3 bases and J by 7 bases, and 9 bases separated the two germline ends. There are 12 residues in the CDR3. The V gene's germline CDR1 is MDHEN and CDR2 SYDVKM. In DNA form, the CDR3 reads TGTGCCAGCAGTTTGAGGGTAGTTGAAGCTTTCTTT. Encoded protein: CASSLRVVEAFF.

This clone was seen a handful of times. The chain couples TRBV12-1 to TRBJ1-1; whether TRBD1, the table's D call, matches the DNA was not checked. TRBV12-1 has pseudogene status. This CDR3 region has 14 residues. CDR3 loop: CASSTQGRNTEAFF. For the CDR3, the DNA is TGTGCCAGCAGCACCCAGGGGCGGAACACTGAAGCTTTCTTT.

The chain is built from TRBV6-6 and TRBJ2-6, with 8 nucleotides matching TRBD1. V gave up 6 bases and J gave up 0 bases; unmatched junction bases: 4. Germline V gene sequence: CDR1 MNHNY, CDR2 SVGAGI (reference sequence). The CDR3 is made up of 16 amino acids. CDR3 region: CASRDRDSSGANVLTF. CDR3 in DNA: TGTGCCAGCAGGGACAGGGATTCCTCTGGGGCCAACGTCCTGACTTTC.

This clone was counted a single time. The rearrangement uses TRBV9 and TRBJ2-5; TRBD2 agrees at 14 bases. The better agreement between TRBJ2-7 and the DNA end casts doubt on the J call. This CDR3 region has 16 residues. Looked up from germline, CDR1 is SGDLS and CDR2 is YYNGEE. Here the CDR3 reads CASRRTSGRPSLEQYF. The CDR3 coding sequence is TGTGCCAGCAGAAGGACTAGCGGGAGGCCCTCCCTCGAGCAGTACTTC.